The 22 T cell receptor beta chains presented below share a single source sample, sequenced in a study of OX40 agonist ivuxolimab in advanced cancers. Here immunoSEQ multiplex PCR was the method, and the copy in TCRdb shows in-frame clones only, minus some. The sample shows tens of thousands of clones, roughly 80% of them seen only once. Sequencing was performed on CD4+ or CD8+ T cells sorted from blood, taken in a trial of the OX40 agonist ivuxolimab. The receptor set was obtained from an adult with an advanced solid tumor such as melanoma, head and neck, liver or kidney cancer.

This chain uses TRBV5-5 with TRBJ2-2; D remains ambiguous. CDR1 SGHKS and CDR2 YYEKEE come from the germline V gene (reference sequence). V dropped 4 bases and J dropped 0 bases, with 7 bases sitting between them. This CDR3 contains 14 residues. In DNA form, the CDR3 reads TGTGCCAGCAGCGACACTACGAACACCGGGGAGCTGTTTTTT. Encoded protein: CASSDTTNTGELFF.

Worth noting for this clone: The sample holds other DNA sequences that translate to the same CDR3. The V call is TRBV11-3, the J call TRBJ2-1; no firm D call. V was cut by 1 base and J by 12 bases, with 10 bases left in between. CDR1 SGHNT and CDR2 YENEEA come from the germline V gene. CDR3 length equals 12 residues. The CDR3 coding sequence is TGTGCCAGCAGCTTAGGCCCTGGCAGGCAGTTCTTC. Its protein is CASSLGPGRQFF.

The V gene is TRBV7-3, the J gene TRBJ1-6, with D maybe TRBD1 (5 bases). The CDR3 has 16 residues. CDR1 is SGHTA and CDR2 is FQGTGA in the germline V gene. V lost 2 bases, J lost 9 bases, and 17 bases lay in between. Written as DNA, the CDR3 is TGTGCCAGCAGCTTAGACGGGGCGGCAGGGACTTCACCCCTCCACTTT. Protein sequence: CASSLDGAAGTSPLHF.

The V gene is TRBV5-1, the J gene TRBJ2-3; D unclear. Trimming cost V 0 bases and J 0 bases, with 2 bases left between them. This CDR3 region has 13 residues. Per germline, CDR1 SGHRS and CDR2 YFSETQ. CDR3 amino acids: CASSLASTDTQYF. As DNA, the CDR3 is TGCGCCAGCAGCTTGGCCAGCACAGATACGCAGTATTTT.

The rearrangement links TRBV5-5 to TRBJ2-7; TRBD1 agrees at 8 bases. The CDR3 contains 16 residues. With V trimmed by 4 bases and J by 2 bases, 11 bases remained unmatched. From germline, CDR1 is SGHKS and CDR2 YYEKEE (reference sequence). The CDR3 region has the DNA TGTGCCAGCAGCCTCCTTGGGGGACAGGTTACCTACGAGCAGTACTTC. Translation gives CASSLLGGQVTYEQYF.

DNA for the CDR3: TGTGCCAGCTCACCTCTGGACATAAATTCACCCCTCCACTTT. It yields the protein CASSPLDINSPLHF. This chain joins TRBV18 and TRBJ1-6; TRBD1 might be the D (5 bases). The V gene's germline CDR1 is KGHSH and CDR2 LQKENI. The CDR3 loop spans 14 amino acids. Trimming stripped 3 bases from V and 7 bases from J, with 10 bases between. Based on the CDR3 plus reference TRBV18 and TRBJ1-6, the full variable domain is NAGVMQNPRHLVRRRGQEARLRCSPMKGHSHVYWYRQLPEEGLKFMVYLQKENIIDESGMPKERFSAEFPKEGPSILRIQQVVRGDSAAYFCASSPLDINSPLHFGNGTRLTVT.

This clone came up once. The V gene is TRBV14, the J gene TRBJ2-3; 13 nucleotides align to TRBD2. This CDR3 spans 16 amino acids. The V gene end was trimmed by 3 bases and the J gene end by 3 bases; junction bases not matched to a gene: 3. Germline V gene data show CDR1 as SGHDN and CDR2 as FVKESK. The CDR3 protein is CASSQTSGGSTDTQYF. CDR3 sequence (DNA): TGTGCCAGCAGCCAGACTAGCGGGGGGTCGACAGATACGCAGTATTTT.

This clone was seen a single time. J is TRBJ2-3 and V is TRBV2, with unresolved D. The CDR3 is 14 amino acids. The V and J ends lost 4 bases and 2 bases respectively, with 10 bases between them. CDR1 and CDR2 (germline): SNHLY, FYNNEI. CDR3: CASSAARNTDTQYF. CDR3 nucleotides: TGTGCCAGCAGTGCGGCGAGAAACACAGATACGCAGTATTTT.

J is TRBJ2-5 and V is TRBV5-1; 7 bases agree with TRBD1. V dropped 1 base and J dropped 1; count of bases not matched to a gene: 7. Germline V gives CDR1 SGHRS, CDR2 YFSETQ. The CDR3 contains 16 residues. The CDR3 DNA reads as TGCGCCAGCAGCTTGCCGTGGGACAGCGGCCAAGAGACCCAGTACTTC. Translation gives CASSLPWDSGQETQYF.

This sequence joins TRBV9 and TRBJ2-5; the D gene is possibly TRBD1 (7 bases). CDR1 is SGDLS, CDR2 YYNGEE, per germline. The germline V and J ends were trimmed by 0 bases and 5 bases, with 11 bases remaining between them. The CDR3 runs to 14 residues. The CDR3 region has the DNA TGTGCCAGCAGCGTAGAGCCAGGGGGGGAGACCCAGTACTTC. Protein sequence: CASSVEPGGETQYF.

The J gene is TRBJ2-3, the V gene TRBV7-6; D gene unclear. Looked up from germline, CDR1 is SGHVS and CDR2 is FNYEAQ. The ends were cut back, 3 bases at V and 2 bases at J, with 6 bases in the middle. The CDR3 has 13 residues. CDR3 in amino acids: CASSLLYTDTQYF. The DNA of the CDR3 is TGTGCCAGCAGCTTGTTATACACAGATACGCAGTATTTT.

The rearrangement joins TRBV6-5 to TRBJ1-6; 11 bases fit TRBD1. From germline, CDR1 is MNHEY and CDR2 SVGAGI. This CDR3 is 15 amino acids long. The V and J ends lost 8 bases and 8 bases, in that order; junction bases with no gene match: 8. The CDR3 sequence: CASRPGTGGYSPLHF. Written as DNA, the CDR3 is TGTGCCAGCCGCCCCGGGACAGGGGGTTATTCACCCCTCCACTTT.

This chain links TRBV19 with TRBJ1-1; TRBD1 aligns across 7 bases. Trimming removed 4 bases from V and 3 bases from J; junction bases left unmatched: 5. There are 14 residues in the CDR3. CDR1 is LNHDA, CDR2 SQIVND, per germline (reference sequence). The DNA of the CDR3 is TGTGCCAGTAGTAAAGGGGGCTGGGACACTGAAGCTTTCTTT. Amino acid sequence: CASSKGGWDTEAFF.

Here the CDR3 DNA reads TGTGCCAGCAGCAGGGACCCGGTTTTTCCCCTCCACTTT. Translated: CASSRDPVFPLHF. The rearrangement uses TRBV5-5 and TRBJ1-6; tentatively, D is TRBD1 (5 bases). CDR1 SGHKS and CDR2 YYEKEE come from the germline V gene (reference sequence). Between the trimmed V and J ends, which lost 4 bases and 13 bases, there was a span of 15 bases. CDR3 length equals 13 residues. The whole variable domain, filled in from reference TRBV5-5 and TRBJ1-6, reads DAGVTQSPTHLIKTRGQQVTLRCSPISGHKSVSWYQQVLGQGPQFIFQYYEKEERGRGNFPDRFSARQFPNYSSELNVNALLLGDSALYLCASSRDPVFPLHFGNGTRLTVT.

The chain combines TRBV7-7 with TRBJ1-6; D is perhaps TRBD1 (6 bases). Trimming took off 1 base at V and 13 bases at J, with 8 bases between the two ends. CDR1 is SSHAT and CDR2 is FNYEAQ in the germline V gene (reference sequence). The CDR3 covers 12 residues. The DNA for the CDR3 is TGTGCCAGCAGCTTAGGGGGGCCCCCCCTCCACTTT. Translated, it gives CASSLGGPPLHF. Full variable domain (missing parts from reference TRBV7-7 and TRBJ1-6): GAGVSQSPRYKVTKRGQDVTLRCDPISSHATLYWYQQALGQGPEFLTYFNYEAQPDKSGLPSDRFSAERPEGSISTLTIQRTEQRDSAMYRCASSLGGPPLHFGNGTRLTVT.

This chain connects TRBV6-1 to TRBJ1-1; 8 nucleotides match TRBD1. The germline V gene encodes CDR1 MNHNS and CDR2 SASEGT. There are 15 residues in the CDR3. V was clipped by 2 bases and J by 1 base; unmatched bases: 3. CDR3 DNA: TGTGCCAGCAGTGAATCAGGGGGCGGGAACACTGAAGCTTTCTTT. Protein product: CASSESGGGNTEAFF.

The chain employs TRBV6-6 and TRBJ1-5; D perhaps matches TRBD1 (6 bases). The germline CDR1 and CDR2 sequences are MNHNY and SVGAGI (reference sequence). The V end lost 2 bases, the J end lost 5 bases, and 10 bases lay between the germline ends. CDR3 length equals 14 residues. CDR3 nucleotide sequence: TGTGCCAGCAGTTACCCAGAGGGGGATCAGCCCCAGCATTTT. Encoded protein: CASSYPEGDQPQHF.

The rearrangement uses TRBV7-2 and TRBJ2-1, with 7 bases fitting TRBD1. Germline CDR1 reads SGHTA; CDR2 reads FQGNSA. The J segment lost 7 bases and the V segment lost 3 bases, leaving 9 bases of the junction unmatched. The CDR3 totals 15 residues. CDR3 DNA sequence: TGTGCCAGCAGCTTCTATAGGGGGCAGGGGAATGAGCAGTTCTTC. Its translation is CASSFYRGQGNEQFF. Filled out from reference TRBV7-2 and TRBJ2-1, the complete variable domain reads GAGVSQSPSNKVTEKGKDVELRCDPISGHTALYWYRQSLGQGLEFLIYFQGNSAPDKSGLPSDRFSAERTGGSVSTLTIQRTQQEDSAVYLCASSFYRGQGNEQFFGPGTRLTVL.

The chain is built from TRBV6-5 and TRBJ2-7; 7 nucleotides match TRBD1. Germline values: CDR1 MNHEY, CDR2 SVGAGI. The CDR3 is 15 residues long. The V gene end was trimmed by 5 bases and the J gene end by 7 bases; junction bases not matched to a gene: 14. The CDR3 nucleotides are TGTGCCAGCAGTCCGGTCCCACAGGGGCAAGGAGAGCAGTACTTC. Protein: CASSPVPQGQGEQYF.

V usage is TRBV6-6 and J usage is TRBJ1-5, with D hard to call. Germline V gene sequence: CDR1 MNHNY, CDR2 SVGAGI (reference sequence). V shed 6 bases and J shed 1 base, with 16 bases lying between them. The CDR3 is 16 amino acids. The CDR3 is CASRHKLAPSNQPQHF. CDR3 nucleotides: TGTGCCAGCAGACACAAACTAGCGCCCAGCAATCAGCCCCAGCATTTT.

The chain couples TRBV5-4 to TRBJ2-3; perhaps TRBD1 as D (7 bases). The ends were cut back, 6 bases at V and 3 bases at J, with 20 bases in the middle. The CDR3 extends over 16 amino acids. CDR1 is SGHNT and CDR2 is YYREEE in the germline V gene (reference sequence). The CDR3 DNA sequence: TGTGCCAGCACCCTACTTGGAGGGGGCGTGACAGATACGCAGTATTTT. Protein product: CASTLLGGGVTDTQYF.

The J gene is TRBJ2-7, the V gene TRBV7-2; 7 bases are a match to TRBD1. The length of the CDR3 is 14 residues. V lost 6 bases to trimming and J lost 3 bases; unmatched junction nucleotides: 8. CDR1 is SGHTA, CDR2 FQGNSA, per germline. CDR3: CASSPDRVFYEQYF. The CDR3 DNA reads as TGTGCCAGCAGTCCCGACAGGGTGTTCTACGAGCAGTACTTC.